The 17 T cell receptor beta chains in this list originate from one sample, sequenced in a study of T cell responses to AZD1222 COVID-19 vaccine. Assay used: immunoSEQ multiplex PCR; TCRdb lists only in-frame clones, some missing. The table lists around 100,000 clones, about 90% of them singletons. Sequences were derived from peripheral blood, sampled on day 0 of AZD1222 vaccination. These TCRs come from an adult in good health.

This CDR3 reads CASSFGTGELFF. CDR3 nucleotide sequence: TGCGCCAGCAGCTTCGGGACCGGGGAGCTGTTTTTT. V is TRBV5-1 and J is TRBJ2-2; D unclear. The V gene lost 2 bases and the J gene lost 5 bases, with 4 bases spanning the gap. The CDR3 length is 12 residues. Germline values: CDR1 SGHRS, CDR2 YFSETQ.

The chain employs TRBV28 and TRBJ2-7, with D possibly TRBD1 on 5 matching bases. The CDR3 spans 12 residues. V shed 8 bases and J shed 3 bases, with 11 bases lying between them. Germline CDR1 and CDR2: MDHEN and SYDVKM. Here the CDR3 reads CASGVRGYEQYF. The CDR3 DNA follows: TGTGCCAGCGGGGTAAGGGGCTACGAGCAGTACTTC.

The V gene is TRBV29-1, the J gene TRBJ2-7; D is unresolved. Germline assignment: CDR1 SQVTM and CDR2 ANQGSEA. This CDR3 is built from 12 residues. Trimming left V 6 bases short and J 0 bases short, with 9 bases between. The CDR3 is CSVEDLSYEQYF. CDR3 in DNA: TGCAGCGTAGAGGACCTCTCCTACGAGCAGTACTTC.

This rearrangement joins TRBV7-9 to TRBJ2-7; D unclear. CDR1 is SEHNR, CDR2 FQNEAQ, per germline (reference sequence). CDR3 length: 15 amino acids. Trimming left V 4 bases short and J 2 bases short, with 15 bases between. The CDR3 loop is CASSSPARHTYEQYF. The CDR3 coding sequence is TGTGCCAGCAGCTCTCCGGCAAGACATACCTACGAGCAGTACTTC.

The rearrangement links TRBV7-2 to TRBJ2-1; a weak D match, TRBD2 (6 bases). In germline, CDR1 is SGHTA, CDR2 FQGNSA. Trimming removed 8 bases at V and 4 bases at J, with 12 bases between. The CDR3 extends over 13 amino acids. The CDR3: CASVGLPYNEQFF. In DNA, the CDR3 is TGTGCCAGCGTAGGACTACCGTACAATGAGCAGTTCTTC. The variable domain in full, with the rest retrieved from reference TRBV7-2 and TRBJ2-1, is GAGVSQSPSNKVTEKGKDVELRCDPISGHTALYWYRQSLGQGLEFLIYFQGNSAPDKSGLPSDRFSAERTGGSVSTLTIQRTQQEDSAVYLCASVGLPYNEQFFGPGTRLTVL.

The chain is built from TRBV5-4 and TRBJ2-5; 7 bases line up with TRBD1. Germline V gene sequence: CDR1 SGHNT, CDR2 YYREEE (reference sequence). Losses at the gene ends were 1 base for V and 4 bases for J; bases not matched to a gene: 10. The CDR3 is 16 amino acids. CDR3 sequence (DNA): TGTGCCAGCAGCTTGTTTGCGCCAGGGGGTCGAGAGACCCAGTACTTC. It is translated as CASSLFAPGGRETQYF.

J is TRBJ2-5 and V is TRBV28, with 8 bases matching TRBD1. The germline V gene has CDR1 MDHEN and CDR2 SYDVKM. The CDR3 sequence is 14 residues long. Unmatched junction bases numbered 4, after V lost 2 bases and J lost 5 bases. The CDR3 nucleotides read TGTGCCAGCAGTTTACAGGGGGCTGGGGAGACCCAGTACTTC. This translates into CASSLQGAGETQYF.

The table lists this clone with a few counts. The V call is TRBV3-1 (or the pseudogene TRBV3-2), the J call TRBJ1-3; D unresolved. Per germline, CDR1 LGHDT and CDR2 YNNKEL (reference sequence). Trimming left V 1 base short and J 6 bases short, with 10 bases between. The CDR3 length is 14 residues. CDR3 sequence reads: CASSQGRRANTIYF. CDR3 coding DNA: TGTGCCAGCAGCCAAGGCAGGCGTGCAAACACCATATATTTT.

V and J are TRBV11-2 and TRBJ2-7; TRBD2 matches 7 bases. This CDR3 is built from 15 residues. J gave up 3 bases and V 4 bases, and 9 bases lay outside the gene matches. In germline, CDR1 is SGHAT, CDR2 FQNNGV. The CDR3: CASSSASGPSYEQYF. For the CDR3, the DNA is TGTGCCAGCAGCTCCGCTAGCGGCCCTAGCTACGAGCAGTACTTC. Drawing the rest from reference TRBV11-2 and TRBJ2-7, the complete variable domain is EAGVAQSPRYKIIEKRQSVAFWCNPISGHATLYWYQQILGQGPKLLIQFQNNGVVDDSQLPKDRFSAERLKGVDSTLKIQPAKLEDSAVYLCASSSASGPSYEQYFGPGTRLTVT.

The rearrangement uses TRBV6-5 and TRBJ1-6; no firm D call. Deletions cut 0 bases from V and 9 bases from J, with 15 bases between. This CDR3 comprises 16 residues. Per the germline V gene, CDR1 is MNHEY and CDR2 is SVGAGI. CDR3 region: CASSYSQSPKGSPLHF. DNA of the CDR3: TGTGCCAGCAGTTACTCCCAGTCTCCAAAGGGTTCACCCCTCCACTTT.

This chain joins TRBV4-3 and TRBJ1-1; D may be TRBD1 (6 bases). The V end was cut by 5 bases, the J end by 1 base, with 14 bases between. In germline, CDR1 is LGHNA, CDR2 YSLEER. The CDR3 covers 15 residues. CDR3 region: CASSFGQIENTEAFF. The CDR3 bases are TGCGCCAGCAGCTTCGGACAGATTGAGAACACTGAAGCTTTCTTT.

V is TRBV3-1 (or the pseudogene TRBV3-2) and J is TRBJ1-6; D is unresolved. The V gene lost 3 bases and the J gene lost 6 bases, with 9 bases spanning the gap. Germline-derived CDR1 and CDR2 are LGHDT and YNNKEL (reference sequence). This CDR3 has 14 amino acids. The CDR3 here is CASSQGRLNSPLHF. The CDR3 DNA sequence: TGTGCCAGCAGCCAGGGAAGACTTAATTCACCCCTCCACTTT.

The chain is built from TRBV24-1 and TRBJ2-2; 8 bases align to TRBD2. Losses at the gene ends were 5 bases for V and 1 base for J; bases not matched to a gene: 8. CDR3 size: 17 residues. The V gene's germline CDR1 is KGHDR and CDR2 SFDVKD. CDR3 coding DNA: TGTGCCACCAGTGTTGGGGGACTAGGTGGGAACACCGGGGAGCTGTTTTTT. Translating it yields CATSVGGLGGNTGELFF.

The CDR3 sequence is CASSETVNTGELFF. The CDR3 DNA sequence: TGCGCCAGCAGTGAGACTGTCAACACCGGGGAGCTGTTTTTT. The chain carries TRBV10-2 and TRBJ2-2, with D unclear. This CDR3 is 14 amino acids long. Germline V gene data show CDR1 as WSHSY and CDR2 as SAAADI. Deletions cut 2 bases from V and 2 bases from J, with 6 bases between.

V is TRBV19 and J is TRBJ2-1; perhaps TRBD1 as D (6 bases). V was pared by 7 bases and J by 4 bases, with 14 bases between. The germline CDR1 and CDR2 sequences are LNHDA and SQIVND (reference sequence). This CDR3 is 14 amino acids long. The CDR3 nucleotides are TGTGCCAGTAAGGTGGACAGCTTATACAATGAGCAGTTCTTC. Protein: CASKVDSLYNEQFF.

CDR3 coding DNA: TGCGCCAGCAGCCAGGGGATTTGGGGGCCTAACTATGGCTACACCTTC. Translating gives CASSQGIWGPNYGYTF. This chain joins TRBV4-1 and TRBJ1-2, with D perhaps TRBD1 (6 bases). Trimming stripped 3 bases from V and 0 bases from J, with 14 bases between. The CDR3 has 16 amino acids. The germline V gene has CDR1 MGHRA and CDR2 YSYEKL.

V and J are TRBV5-4 and TRBJ1-5, with D tentatively TRBD1 (6 bases). The CDR3 length is 14 residues. Germline CDR1 is SGHNT and CDR2 is YYREEE (reference sequence). V lost 1 base, J lost 5 bases, and 10 bases lay in between. The CDR3 reads CASSLTGSDQPQHF. CDR3 DNA sequence: TGTGCCAGCAGCTTGACAGGGAGTGATCAGCCCCAGCATTTT.